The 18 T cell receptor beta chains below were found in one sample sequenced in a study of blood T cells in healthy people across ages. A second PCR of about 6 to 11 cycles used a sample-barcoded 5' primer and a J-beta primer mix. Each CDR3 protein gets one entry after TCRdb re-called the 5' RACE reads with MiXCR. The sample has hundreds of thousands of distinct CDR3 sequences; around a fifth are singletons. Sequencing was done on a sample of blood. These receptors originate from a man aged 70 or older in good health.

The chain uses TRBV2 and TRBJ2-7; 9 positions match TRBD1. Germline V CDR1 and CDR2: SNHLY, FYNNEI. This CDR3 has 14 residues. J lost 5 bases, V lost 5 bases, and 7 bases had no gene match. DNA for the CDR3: TGTGCCAGCAGTTTCCAACAGGGGGCCAACGAGCAGTACTTC. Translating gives CASSFQQGANEQYF.

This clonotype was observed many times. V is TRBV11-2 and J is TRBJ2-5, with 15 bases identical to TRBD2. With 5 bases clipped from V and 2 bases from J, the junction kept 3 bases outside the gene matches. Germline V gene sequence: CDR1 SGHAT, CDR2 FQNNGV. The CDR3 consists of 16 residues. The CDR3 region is CASSLGTSGRQETQYF. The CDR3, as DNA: TGTGCCAGCAGCCTCGGGACTAGCGGGAGGCAAGAGACCCAGTACTTC.

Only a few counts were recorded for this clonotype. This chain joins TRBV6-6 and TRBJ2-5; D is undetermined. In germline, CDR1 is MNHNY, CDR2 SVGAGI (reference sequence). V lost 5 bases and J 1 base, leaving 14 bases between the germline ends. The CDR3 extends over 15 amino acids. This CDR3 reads CASSTQSGVQETQYF. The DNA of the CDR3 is TGTGCCAGCAGTACCCAATCAGGCGTCCAAGAGACCCAGTACTTC.

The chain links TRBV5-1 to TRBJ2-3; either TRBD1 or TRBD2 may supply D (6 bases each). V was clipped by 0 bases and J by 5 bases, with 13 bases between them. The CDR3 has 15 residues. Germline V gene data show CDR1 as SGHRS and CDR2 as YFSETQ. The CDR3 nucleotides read TGCGCCAGCAGCTTGGACGGGGGCGACCGAGATACGCAGTATTTT. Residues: CASSLDGGDRDTQYF.

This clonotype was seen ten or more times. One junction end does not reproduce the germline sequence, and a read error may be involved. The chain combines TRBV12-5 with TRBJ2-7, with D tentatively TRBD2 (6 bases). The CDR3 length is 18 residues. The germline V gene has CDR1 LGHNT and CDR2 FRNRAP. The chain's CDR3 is CASGSYYGSREDPYEQYF. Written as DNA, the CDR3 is TGTGCTAGCGGTTCCTACTACGGGAGTAGAGAGGATCCCTACGAGCAGTACTTC.

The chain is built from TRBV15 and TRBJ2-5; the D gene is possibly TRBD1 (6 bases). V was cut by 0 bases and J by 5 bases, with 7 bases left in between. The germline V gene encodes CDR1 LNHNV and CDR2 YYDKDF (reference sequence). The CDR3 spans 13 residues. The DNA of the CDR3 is TGTGCCACCAGCAGAGAAGGACAGGAGACCCAGTACTTC. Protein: CATSREGQETQYF.

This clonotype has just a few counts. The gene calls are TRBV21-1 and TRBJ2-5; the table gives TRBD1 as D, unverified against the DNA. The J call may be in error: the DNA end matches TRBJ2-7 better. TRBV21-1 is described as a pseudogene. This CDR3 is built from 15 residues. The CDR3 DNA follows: TGTGCCAGCAGCAAAGCAGGGACGGACACCTACGAGCAGTACTTC. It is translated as CASSKAGTDTYEQYF.

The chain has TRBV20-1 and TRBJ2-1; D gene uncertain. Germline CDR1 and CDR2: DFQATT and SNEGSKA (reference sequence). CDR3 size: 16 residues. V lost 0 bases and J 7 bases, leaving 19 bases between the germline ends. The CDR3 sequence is CSARDIPGGGSNEQFF. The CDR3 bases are TGCAGTGCTAGAGATATCCCCGGCGGTGGAAGTAATGAGCAGTTCTTC.

As DNA, the CDR3 is TGTGCCAGCAGCCCCCAGACGTTCACAGATACGCAGTATTTT. Protein product: CASSPQTFTDTQYF. The chain recombines TRBV6-5 with TRBJ2-3; D is unresolved. The CDR3 is 14 amino acids. V was cut by 6 bases and J by 2 bases, with 12 bases left in between. CDR1 and CDR2 (germline): MNHEY, SVGAGI.

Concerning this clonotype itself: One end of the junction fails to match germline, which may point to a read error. Written as DNA, the CDR3 is TGCAGCGGTTCCTACAGGAACACTAAAGCTTTCTTT. Its protein product is CSGSYRNTKAFF. The rearrangement uses TRBV29-1 and TRBJ1-1; D is perhaps TRBD1 (5 bases). This CDR3 is built from 12 residues. In germline, CDR1 is SQVTM, CDR2 ANQGSEA.

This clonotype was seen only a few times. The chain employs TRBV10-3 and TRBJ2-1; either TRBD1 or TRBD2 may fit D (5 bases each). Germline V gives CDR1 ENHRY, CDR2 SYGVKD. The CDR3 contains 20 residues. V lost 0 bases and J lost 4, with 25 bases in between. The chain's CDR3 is CAISESMGEAERQSYNEQFF. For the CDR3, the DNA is TGTGCCATCAGTGAGTCAATGGGAGAGGCGGAACGACAGTCGTACAATGAGCAGTTCTTC.

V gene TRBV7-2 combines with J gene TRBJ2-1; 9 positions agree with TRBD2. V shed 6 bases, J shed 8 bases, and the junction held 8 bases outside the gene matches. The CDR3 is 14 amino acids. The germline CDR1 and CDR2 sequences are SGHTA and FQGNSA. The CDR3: CASRASGNQYEQFF. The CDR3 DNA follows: TGTGCCAGCAGGGCTAGCGGGAATCAATATGAGCAGTTCTTC.

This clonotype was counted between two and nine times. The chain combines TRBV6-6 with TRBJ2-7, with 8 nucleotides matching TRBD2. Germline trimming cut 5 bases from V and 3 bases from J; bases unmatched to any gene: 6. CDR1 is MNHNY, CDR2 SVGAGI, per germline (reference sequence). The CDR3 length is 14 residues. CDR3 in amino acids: CASSPGLGIYEQYF. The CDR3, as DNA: TGTGCCAGCAGTCCGGGACTAGGGATCTACGAGCAGTACTTC.

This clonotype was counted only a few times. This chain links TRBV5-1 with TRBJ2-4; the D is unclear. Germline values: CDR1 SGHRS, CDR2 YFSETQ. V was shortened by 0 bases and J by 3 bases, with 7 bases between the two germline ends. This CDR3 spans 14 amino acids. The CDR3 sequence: CASSLEDGKNIQYF. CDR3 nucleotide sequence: TGCGCCAGCAGCTTGGAGGACGGCAAAAACATTCAGTACTTC.

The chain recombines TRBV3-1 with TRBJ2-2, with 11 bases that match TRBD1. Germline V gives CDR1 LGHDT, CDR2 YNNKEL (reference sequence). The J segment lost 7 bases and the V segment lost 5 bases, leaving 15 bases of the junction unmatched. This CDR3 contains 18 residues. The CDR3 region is CASSLRTGGPRMDGELFF. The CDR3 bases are TGTGCCAGCAGCTTGCGGACAGGGGGCCCTAGAATGGACGGGGAGCTGTTTTTT.

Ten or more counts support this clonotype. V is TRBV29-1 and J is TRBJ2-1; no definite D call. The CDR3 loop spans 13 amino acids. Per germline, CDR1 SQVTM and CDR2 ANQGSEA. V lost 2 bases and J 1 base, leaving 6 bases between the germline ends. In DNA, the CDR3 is TGCAGCGTTGAACTGGGTTCCTACAATGAGCAGTTCTTC. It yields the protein CSVELGSYNEQFF.

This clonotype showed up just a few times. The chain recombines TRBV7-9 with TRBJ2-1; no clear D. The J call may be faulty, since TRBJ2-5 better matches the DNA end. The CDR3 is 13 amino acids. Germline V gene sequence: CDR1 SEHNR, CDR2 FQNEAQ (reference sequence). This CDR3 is CASSLRALGTQYF. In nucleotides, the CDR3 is TGTGCCAGCAGCTTACGGGCGCTCGGGACCCAGTACTTC.

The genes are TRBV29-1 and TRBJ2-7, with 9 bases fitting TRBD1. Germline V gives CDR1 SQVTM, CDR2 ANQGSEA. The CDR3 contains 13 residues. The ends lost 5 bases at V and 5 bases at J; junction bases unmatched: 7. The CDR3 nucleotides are TGCAGCGTTAACGGACAGGGGAGGGACGAGCAGTACTTC. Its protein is CSVNGQGRDEQYF.